A selection of T cell receptor beta chains follows, all from one sample in a study of a mutant IDH1 vaccine in newly diagnosed glioma. Here immunoSEQ multiplex PCR was the method, and the copy in TCRdb shows in-frame clones only, minus some. The table includes around 54,000 clones, about 87% detected once. No antigen has been identified for these receptors. The sequenced sample was PBMCs, obtained from a glioma patient whose treatment included an IDH1 peptide vaccine. These receptors were collected from a man aged 35 to 55 with glioma. Each CDR3 is given with its conserved first and last residue. D genes are given only for firm matches. A row's size may be missing; if present it is once, few, many or a size class.

CDR3nt	CDR3aa	abundance	d_gene	j_gene	v_gene
TGCAGCGTTGGGGACGTCGGAAACACCATATATTTT	CSVGDVGNTIYF	NA	NA	TRBJ1-3	TRBV29-1
TGTGCCAGCAGCTCAGGGACAGGGAATCAGCCCCAGCATTTT	CASSSGTGNQPQHF	few	TRBD1	TRBJ1-5	TRBV7-8
TGTGCCAGCAGCCTGACCTCTGGGGCCAACGTCCTGACTTTC	CASSLTSGANVLTF	NA	NA	TRBJ2-6	TRBV7-7
TGTGCCAGCAGGGAATCGGGACTAGCGAGCAACGAGCAGTACTTC	CASRESGLASNEQYF	few	TRBD2	TRBJ2-7	TRBV2
TGTGCCAGCAGCTTAGCGACTGAATCCTACGAGCAGTACTTC	CASSLATESYEQYF	NA	NA	TRBJ2-7	TRBV11-1
TGTGCCAGTAGTCAGTGGGCGTCCATGAACACTGAAGCTTTCTTT	CASSQWASMNTEAFF	few	NA	TRBJ1-1	TRBV19
TGCGCCAGCAGCCAACTAGGCCGGGAGCTGTTTTTT	CASSQLGRELFF	NA	NA	TRBJ2-2	TRBV4-1
TGTGCCAGCAGTTACTCGCAACGGGAGGCTAACATTCAGTACTTC	CASSYSQREANIQYF	NA	TRBD2	TRBJ2-4	TRBV6-6
TGTGCCAGCAGCTTAGTGGTAGGCGGGGAGCTGTTTTTT	CASSLVVGGELFF	NA	NA	TRBJ2-2	TRBV11-3
TGTGCCAGCAGCTTCAGGACAGGCGAAGCTTTCTTT	CASSFRTGEAFF	few	TRBD1	TRBJ1-1	TRBV5-6
TGCGCCAGCAGCTTGACAGGGACGTTTGAAGCTTTCTTT	CASSLTGTFEAFF	NA	NA	TRBJ1-1	TRBV5-1
TGTGCCAGCAGCTCGGGACTGAATGAAAAACTGTTTTTT	CASSSGLNEKLFF	NA	NA	TRBJ1-4	TRBV5-5
TGTGCCAGCGGGAGGGCCTACAATGAGCAGTTCTTC	CASGRAYNEQFF	NA	TRBD2	TRBJ2-1	TRBV27
TGCGCCAGCAGCTGGCCTGGGGAGGCGACCCAGTACTTC	CASSWPGEATQYF	NA	NA	TRBJ2-5	TRBV5-1
TGTGCCAGCAGCTTATTTTCGGGGAGCGGCGGGAGAATGGATGAGCAGTTCTTC	CASSLFSGSGGRMDEQFF	NA	TRBD2	TRBJ2-1	TRBV13
TGTGCCAGCAGCTTCCTTAAAACGAACACCGGGGAGCTGTTTTTT	CASSFLKTNTGELFF	NA	NA	TRBJ2-2	TRBV27
TGCGCCAGCAGCCAAGAACTGGGACAGGGGATCTATGGCTACACCTTC	CASSQELGQGIYGYTF	NA	TRBD1	TRBJ1-2	TRBV4-3
TGTGCTAGCAGCGTTAGCGGGGTGGAGACCGGGGAGCTGTTTTTT	CASSVSGVETGELFF	NA	TRBD2	TRBJ2-2	TRBV7-7
TGTGCCAGCAGCGTAGGTCGGGCAACTGAAGCTTTCTTT	CASSVGRATEAFF	NA	NA	TRBJ1-1	TRBV9
TGTGCCAGCAGTTTAAGGGAGGGACTTAACACCGGGGAGCTGTTTTTT	CASSLREGLNTGELFF	NA	TRBD2	TRBJ2-2	TRBV27
TGTGCCAGCAGCCTAGCGGGAGGGCCGGGATACGAGCAGTACTTC	CASSLAGGPGYEQYF	NA	TRBD2	TRBJ2-7	TRBV13
TGTGCCAGCAGTTACTCGATACAGGGCTGGGAAGCTTTCTTT	CASSYSIQGWEAFF	NA	NA	TRBJ1-1	TRBV6-5
TGTGCCAGCAGCGTAGACAACAACTATGGCTACACCTTC	CASSVDNNYGYTF	NA	NA	TRBJ1-2	TRBV9
TGCGCCAGCAGCCAAGATCGGGGGGTCAGTACCATTACAACTAATGAAAAACTGTTTTTT	CASSQDRGVSTITTNEKLFF	NA	NA	TRBJ1-4	TRBV4-1
TGTGCCAGCAGCGAGACTAGCGGGAGAGTCTACGAGCAGTACTTC	CASSETSGRVYEQYF	NA	TRBD2	TRBJ2-7	TRBV9
TGTGCCATCAGTGAGTGGGGGAATGAGCAGTTCTTC	CAISEWGNEQFF	NA	NA	TRBJ2-1	TRBV10-3
TGTGCCAGCAGTCCGACAGGGGTGTTCGGGCAGTTCTTC	CASSPTGVFGQFF	once	TRBD1	TRBJ2-1	TRBV6-4
TGTGCCAGCAGCTCCTCCGGGGGGGGAGTCAATGAGCAGTTCTTC	CASSSSGGGVNEQFF	NA	TRBD2	TRBJ2-1	TRBV7-3
TGTGCCAGCAGGAAAGAGACAAGTAGCAATCAGCCCCAGCATTTT	CASRKETSSNQPQHF	once	NA	TRBJ1-5	TRBV6-5
TGTGCCAGCAGCGGTGGGGACAATGAAAAACTGTTTTTT	CASSGGDNEKLFF	NA	NA	TRBJ1-4	TRBV5-4
TGTGCCAGCGAGGGGGAATCAGATACGCAGTATTTT	CASEGESDTQYF	once	NA	TRBJ2-3	TRBV6-6
TGTGCCAGCAGCAATCGACCGCCCACGGAGCAGTTCTTC	CASSNRPPTEQFF	NA	NA	TRBJ2-1	TRBV5-4
TGTGCCAGCAGCTTAGGCTCTCGCACAGATACGCAGTATTTT	CASSLGSRTDTQYF	NA	NA	TRBJ2-3	TRBV13
TGTGCCAGCAGCTTAGGTGGGGCGGGACACTACAATGAGCAGTTCTTC	CASSLGGAGHYNEQFF	once	NA	TRBJ2-1	TRBV7-2
TGTGCCATCAGTGAAGCGGTCGATACGCAGTATTTT	CAISEAVDTQYF	NA	NA	TRBJ2-3	TRBV10-3
TGTGCCAGCAGCTTTTTGGGTAGCAATCAGCCCCAGCATTTT	CASSFLGSNQPQHF	NA	NA	TRBJ1-5	TRBV7-9
TGTGCCAGCAGCTACAAACAGGTTAACTATGGCTACACCTTC	CASSYKQVNYGYTF	once	NA	TRBJ1-2	TRBV5-8
TGTGCCAGCAGCCCTCAAACAGGGAGCCCTGAAGCTTTCTTT	CASSPQTGSPEAFF	NA	NA	TRBJ1-1	TRBV13
TGTGCCAGCAGTTCCACACCGACAGGGGGCGTCAATCAGCCCCAGCATTTT	CASSSTPTGGVNQPQHF	NA	TRBD1	TRBJ1-5	TRBV27
TGTGCCAGCAGCGCCGCCAGCCTCAATGAGCAGTTCTTC	CASSAASLNEQFF	NA	NA	TRBJ2-1	TRBV9
TGTGCCAGCAGCCACCCCCCTAGGGCAGGCCCATCCTACGAGCAGTACTTC	CASSHPPRAGPSYEQYF	NA	NA	TRBJ2-7	TRBV5-8
TGTGCCAGCAGCTCCCGGACTAGCGGGCGGTACCAAGAGACCCAGTACTTC	CASSSRTSGRYQETQYF	NA	TRBD2	TRBJ2-5	TRBV14
TGCGCCAGCAGCTCTAGCGGGAGTTCCAAGCTCTCCTACAATGAGCAGTTCTTC	CASSSSGSSKLSYNEQFF	NA	TRBD2	TRBJ2-1	TRBV5-1
TGTGCCAGTAGTATTCAGGCAGGGGGTGTAGCCAAAAACATTCAGTACTTC	CASSIQAGGVAKNIQYF	once	TRBD1	TRBJ2-4	TRBV19
TGTGCCAGCAGCGGGGCCACAGATACGCAGTATTTT	CASSGATDTQYF	NA	NA	TRBJ2-3	TRBV27
TGTGCCATCAGCCGGGATAACTATGGCTACACCTTC	CAISRDNYGYTF	few	NA	TRBJ1-2	TRBV10-3